The 2 T cell receptor beta chains below were found in one sample sequenced in a study of T cell responses to AZD1222 COVID-19 vaccine. Assay used: immunoSEQ multiplex PCR; TCRdb lists only in-frame clones, some missing. The table has approximately 180,000 clones, around 89% seen once; the top ten hold approximately 4.2%. This material consisted of peripheral blood, taken 28 days after the second dose of the MenACWY control vaccine. Every receptor here comes from an adult who received the MenACWY meningococcal vaccine as a control.

V gene TRBV1 combines with J gene TRBJ1-4; the DNA was not compared with TRBD1, the D call given in the table. TRBV1 is a listed pseudogene. The length of the CDR3 is 15 residues. CDR3: CTSSPIWDREEKLFF. The DNA for the CDR3 is TGCACCAGCAGCCCAATCTGGGACAGGGAAGAAAAACTGTTTTTT.

This clone showed up just once. This chain joins TRBV28 and TRBJ1-6, with D unclear. V was trimmed by 5 bases and J by 4 bases, leaving 12 bases between them. Germline CDR1 reads MDHEN; CDR2 reads SYDVKM. The CDR3 has 15 amino acids. The CDR3 region has the DNA TGTGCCAGCAGTCCTCGAGACCTTTATAATTCACCCCTCCACTTT. Protein product: CASSPRDLYNSPLHF.